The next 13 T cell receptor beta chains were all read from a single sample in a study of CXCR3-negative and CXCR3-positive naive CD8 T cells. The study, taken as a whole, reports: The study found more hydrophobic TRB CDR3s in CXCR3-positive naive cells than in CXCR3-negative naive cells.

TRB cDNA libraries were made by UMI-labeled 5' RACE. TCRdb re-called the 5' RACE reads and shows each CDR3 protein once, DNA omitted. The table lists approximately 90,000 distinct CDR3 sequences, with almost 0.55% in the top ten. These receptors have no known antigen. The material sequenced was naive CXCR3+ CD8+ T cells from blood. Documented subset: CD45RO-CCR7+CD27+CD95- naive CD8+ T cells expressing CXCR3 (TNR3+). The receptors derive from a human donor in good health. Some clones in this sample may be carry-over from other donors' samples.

The CDR3 loop reads CASSFWGVGAYEQYF. This chain connects TRBV12-3 or TRBV12-4 to TRBJ2-7; there is no DNA to check the TCRdb D call of TRBD2. CDR3 length: 15 residues.

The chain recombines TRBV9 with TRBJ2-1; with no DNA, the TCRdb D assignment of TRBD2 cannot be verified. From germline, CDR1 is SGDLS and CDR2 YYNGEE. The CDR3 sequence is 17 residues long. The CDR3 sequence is CASSAGWISGGVDEQFF.

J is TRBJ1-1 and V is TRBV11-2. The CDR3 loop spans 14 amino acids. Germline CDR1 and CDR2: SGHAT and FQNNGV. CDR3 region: CASSVTSGNTEAFF. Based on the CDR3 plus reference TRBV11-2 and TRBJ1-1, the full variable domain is EAGVAQSPRYKIIEKRQSVAFWCNPISGHATLYWYQQILGQGPKLLIQFQNNGVVDDSQLPKDRFSAERLKGVDSTLKIQPAKLEDSAVYLCASSVTSGNTEAFFGQGTRLTVV.

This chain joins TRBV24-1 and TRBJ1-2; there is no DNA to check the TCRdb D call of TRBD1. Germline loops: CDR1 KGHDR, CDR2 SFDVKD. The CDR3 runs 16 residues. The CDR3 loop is CATSESDSYAGYGYTF.

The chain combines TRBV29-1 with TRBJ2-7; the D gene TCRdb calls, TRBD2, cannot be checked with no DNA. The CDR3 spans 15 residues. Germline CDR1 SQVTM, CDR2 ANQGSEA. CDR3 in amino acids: CSVEDPQRGDYEQYF.

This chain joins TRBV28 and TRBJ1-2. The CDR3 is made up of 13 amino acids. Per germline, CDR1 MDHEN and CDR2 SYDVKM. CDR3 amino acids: CASTIGGTGGYTF.

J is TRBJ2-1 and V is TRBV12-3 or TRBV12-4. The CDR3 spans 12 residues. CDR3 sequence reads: CASSAKGGEQFF.

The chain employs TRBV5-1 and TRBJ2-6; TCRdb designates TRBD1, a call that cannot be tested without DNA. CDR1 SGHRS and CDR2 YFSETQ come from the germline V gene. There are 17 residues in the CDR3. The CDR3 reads CASSTPSQNSGANVLTF.

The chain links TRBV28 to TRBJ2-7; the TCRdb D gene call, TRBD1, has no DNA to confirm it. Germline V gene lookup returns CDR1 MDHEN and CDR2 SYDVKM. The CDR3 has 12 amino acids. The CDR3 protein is CASSLPGTASNF.

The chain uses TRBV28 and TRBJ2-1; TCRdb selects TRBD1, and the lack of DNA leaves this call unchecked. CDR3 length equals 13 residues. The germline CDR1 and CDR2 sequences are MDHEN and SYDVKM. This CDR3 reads CASSLQGNYEQFF.

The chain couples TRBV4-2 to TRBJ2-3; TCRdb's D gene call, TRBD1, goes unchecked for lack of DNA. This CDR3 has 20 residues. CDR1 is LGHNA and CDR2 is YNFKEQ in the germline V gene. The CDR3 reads CASSQVWGQSTRGVTDTQYF.

This CDR3 is CASSRDREDEQYF. This chain uses TRBV5-1 with TRBJ2-7; TCRdb indicates TRBD1, and absent DNA this call remains unverified. This CDR3 region has 13 residues. Germline loops: CDR1 SGHRS, CDR2 YFSETQ.

CDR3 amino acids: CASTRRQGATSF. The chain combines TRBV14 with TRBJ2-1; TCRdb's D gene call, TRBD1, goes unchecked for lack of DNA. The germline V gene has CDR1 SGHDN and CDR2 FVKESK. The CDR3 loop spans 12 amino acids.